Below are 23 T cell receptor beta chains sequenced from a single sample in a study of T-cell reconstitution after alpha-beta-depleted transplantation in children. During its preparation, the TCRbeta library received unique molecular identifiers. TCRdb ran MiXCR on the PCR reads and lists one entry per CDR3 protein. The data contain about 440,000 distinct CDR3 sequences, roughly two fifths of them singletons. Sequences were derived from PBMCs, sampled before TCRalphabeta/CD19-depleted stem cell transplant. These receptors were taken from a girl aged 2-10 years with aplastic anemia, due to receive a stem cell transplant.

This clonotype has at least ten counts. J is TRBJ1-4 and V is TRBV7-8; 7 bases align to TRBD1. CDR1 is SGHVS and CDR2 is FQNEAQ in the germline V gene. The J segment lost 5 bases and the V segment lost 5 bases, leaving 14 bases of the junction unmatched. There are 17 residues in the CDR3. Written as DNA, the CDR3 is TGTGCCAGCAGCCAGACATTCTCGGGACAGCCGAATGAAAAACTGTTTTTT. It is translated as CASSQTFSGQPNEKLFF.

Ten or more counts support this clonotype. The chain couples TRBV4-1 to TRBJ2-5; 12 positions agree with TRBD2. This CDR3 region has 16 residues. CDR1 and CDR2 from the germline V gene are MGHRA and YSYEKL. The J segment lost 4 bases and the V segment lost 3 bases, leaving 6 bases of the junction unmatched. For the CDR3, the DNA is TGCGCCAGCAGCCACGGGCTAGCGGGAGGGATAGAGACCCAGTACTTC. This encodes CASSHGLAGGIETQYF.

This clonotype was observed many times. CDR3 nucleotide sequence: TGTGCCAGCAGCCCTACAGGGGGGAACACTGAAGCTTTCTTT. Amino acids: CASSPTGGNTEAFF. The genes are TRBV9 and TRBJ1-1; 8 nucleotides match TRBD1. The trim removed 4 bases at V and 1 base at J, leaving 3 bases unmatched. The CDR3 consists of 14 residues. Germline assignment: CDR1 SGDLS and CDR2 YYNGEE. The variable domain in full, completed from reference TRBV9 and TRBJ1-1, reads DSGVTQTPKHLITATGQRVTLRCSPRSGDLSVYWYQQSLDQGLQFLIQYYNGEERAKGNILERFSAQQFPDLHSELNLSSLELGDSALYFCASSPTGGNTEAFFGQGTRLTVV.

CDR3 sequence (DNA): TGCAGTGCTTCGGGGCTAGCGGGAGTGGGGGGGCAAGAGACCCAGTACTTC. Its protein product is CSASGLAGVGGQETQYF. This chain joins TRBV20-1 and TRBJ2-5, with 10 positions matching TRBD2. CDR3 length equals 17 residues. V lost 5 bases to trimming and J lost 2 bases; unmatched junction nucleotides: 14. CDR1 DFQATT and CDR2 SNEGSKA come from the germline V gene (reference sequence).

This clonotype was observed a handful of times. The chain employs TRBV7-2 and TRBJ2-2, with a possible D match to TRBD1 (6 bases). The CDR3 is 16 amino acids. CDR1 is SGHTA and CDR2 is FQGNSA in the germline V gene. The V and J ends lost 4 bases and 3 bases respectively, with 15 bases between them. CDR3 nucleotides: TGTGCCAGCAGCTATGGCAGGGGCTACTACACCGGGGAGCTGTTTTTT. Its protein is CASSYGRGYYTGELFF.

This clonotype was seen at least ten times. The chain joins TRBV11-3 to TRBJ2-7, with TRBD2 as a possible D gene (5 bases). Deletions cut 8 bases from V and 5 bases from J, with 13 bases between. The length of the CDR3 is 12 residues. Germline CDR1 and CDR2: SGHNT and YENEEA. This CDR3 is CASSADTNEQYF. The CDR3 DNA sequence: TGTGCCAGCTCAGCGGATACTAACGAGCAGTACTTC.

The table lists this clonotype with a few counts. The V call is TRBV7-3, the J call TRBJ2-3; the match to TRBD2 covers 13 bases. CDR3 size: 18 residues. V was pared by 1 base and J by 2 bases, with 6 bases of the junction left unmatched. From germline, CDR1 is SGHTA and CDR2 FQGTGA. DNA of the CDR3: TGTGCCAGCAGCTTAAGAGGGACTAGCGGGATTCTCACAGATACGCAGTATTTT. This encodes CASSLRGTSGILTDTQYF.

This clonotype was seen a few times. CDR3 protein: CSARDGKSNTGELFF. DNA of the CDR3: TGCAGTGCTAGAGATGGCAAATCGAACACCGGGGAGCTGTTTTTT. The chain links TRBV20-1 to TRBJ2-2; no definite D call. Germline lookup yields CDR1 DFQATT and CDR2 SNEGSKA (reference sequence). The CDR3 spans 15 residues. Trimming stripped 0 bases from V and 0 bases from J, with 8 bases between.

The V gene is TRBV6-1, the J gene TRBJ1-1; TRBD1 is a possible D gene (6 bases). Trimming took off 8 bases at V and 6 bases at J, with 16 bases between the two ends. Germline CDR1 is MNHNS and CDR2 is SASEGT. The CDR3 is made up of 13 amino acids. In nucleotides, the CDR3 is TGTGCCAGCTGCCCCACAGGGCGGGCTGAAGCTTTCTTT. Its translation is CASCPTGRAEAFF.

This clonotype was recorded many times. The chain combines TRBV7-2 with TRBJ2-7, with D possibly being TRBD2 (6 bases). The V gene lost 5 bases and the J gene lost 6 bases, with 17 bases spanning the gap. Per the germline V gene, CDR1 is SGHTA and CDR2 is FQGNSA. The CDR3 totals 14 residues. CDR3 in amino acids: CASSPHKTGSEQYF. In nucleotides, the CDR3 is TGTGCCAGCAGCCCCCATAAGACCGGGAGCGAGCAGTACTTC.

The chain couples TRBV5-1 to TRBJ2-7; D tentatively reads TRBD1 or TRBD2 (5 bases each). With 4 bases removed from V and 6 bases from J, the gap between germline ends came to 17 bases. Germline V gene data show CDR1 as SGHRS and CDR2 as YFSETQ. This CDR3 is 14 amino acids long. The CDR3 is CASSQLSGTVEQYF. CDR3 nucleotide sequence: TGCGCCAGCAGCCAACTATCCGGGACCGTCGAGCAGTACTTC. The whole variable domain, remainder taken from reference TRBV5-1 and TRBJ2-7, is KAGVTQTPRYLIKTRGQQVTLSCSPISGHRSVSWYQQTPGQGLQFLFEYFSETQRNKGNFPGRFSGRQFSNSRSEMNVSTLELGDSALYLCASSQLSGTVEQYFGPGTRLTVT.

The J gene is TRBJ2-3, the V gene TRBV5-1; weak D call: TRBD2 (6 bases). Trimming cost V 2 bases and J 0 bases, with 13 bases left between them. Germline CDR1 reads SGHRS; CDR2 reads YFSETQ. This CDR3 region has 16 residues. The CDR3 loop is CASSFGSGRSTDTQYF. The CDR3 DNA sequence: TGCGCCAGCAGCTTTGGTAGCGGACGAAGCACAGATACGCAGTATTTT.

This clonotype has a handful of counts. The chain employs TRBV5-1 and TRBJ1-1; 7 bases fit TRBD1. V shed 5 bases, J shed 3 bases, and the junction held 4 bases outside the gene matches. Germline CDR1 and CDR2: SGHRS and YFSETQ. The CDR3 extends over 13 amino acids. CDR3 coding DNA: TGCGCCAGCAGAACAGGGGATTACACTGAAGCTTTCTTT. Protein product: CASRTGDYTEAFF.

This CDR3 is CASSWGDRVGGETQYF. CDR3 DNA: TGCGCCAGCAGCTGGGGAGACAGGGTTGGTGGGGAGACCCAGTACTTC. The chain carries TRBV5-1 and TRBJ2-5; TRBD1 matches at 7 bases. Losses at the gene ends were 3 bases for V and 5 bases for J; bases not matched to a gene: 13. The CDR3 runs 16 residues. In germline, CDR1 is SGHRS, CDR2 YFSETQ.

This clonotype was observed a handful of times. The chain joins TRBV20-1 to TRBJ2-3; D gene unclear. The CDR3 runs 12 residues. From germline, CDR1 is DFQATT and CDR2 SNEGSKA (reference sequence). With 3 bases removed from V and 4 bases from J, the gap between germline ends came to 8 bases. CDR3 in DNA: TGCAGTGCTAGTAGAGCCGCAGATACGCAGTATTTT. Translation: CSASRAADTQYF.

The chain is built from TRBV14 and TRBJ1-4; D is undetermined. This CDR3 is 13 amino acids long. Between the trimmed V and J ends, which lost 3 bases and 11 bases, there was a span of 13 bases. Germline loops: CDR1 SGHDN, CDR2 FVKESK. The CDR3 spells CASSHQNLAKLFF. The CDR3 DNA reads as TGTGCCAGCAGCCACCAAAATCTGGCGAAACTGTTTTTT. Complete variable domain (other parts from reference TRBV14 and TRBJ1-4): EAGVTQFPSHSVIEKGQTVTLRCDPISGHDNLYWYRRVMGKEIKFLLHFVKESKQDESGMPNNRFLAERTGGTYSTLKVQPAELEDSGVYFCASSHQNLAKLFFGSGTQLSVL.

The chain joins TRBV4-1 to TRBJ1-5; D is undetermined. CDR3 size: 14 residues. With 0 bases removed from V and 6 bases from J, the gap between germline ends came to 9 bases. CDR1 is MGHRA, CDR2 YSYEKL, per germline. The CDR3 coding sequence is TGCGCCAGCAGCCAAGAAGCCCCTTCTCAGCCCCAGCATTTT. Translated, it gives CASSQEAPSQPQHF.

This clonotype was observed at least ten times. The CDR3 is CASSLGDRPNSPLHF. CDR3 DNA: TGTGCCAGCAGCTTAGGAGACAGGCCAAATTCACCCCTCCACTTT. The chain is built from TRBV7-9 and TRBJ1-6, with D possibly being TRBD1 (6 bases). Germline CDR1 and CDR2: SEHNR and FQNEAQ (reference sequence). The CDR3 is 15 residues long. The V gene lost 1 base and the J gene lost 7 bases, with 11 bases spanning the gap.

This clonotype has just a few counts. The chain is built from TRBV10-3 and TRBJ2-5; 10 bases map to TRBD2. The germline V gene has CDR1 ENHRY and CDR2 SYGVKD. CDR3 size: 15 residues. The V segment lost 7 bases and the J segment 3 bases; nucleotides outside the gene matches: 8. CDR3 DNA: TGTGCCATCAATCAGCGGGAGGGTATGAAAGAGACCCAGTACTTC. Its protein product is CAINQREGMKETQYF.

This chain connects TRBV28 to TRBJ2-7; a possible D gene is TRBD1 (6 bases). There are 14 residues in the CDR3. Germline lookup yields CDR1 MDHEN and CDR2 SYDVKM. The V gene lost 3 bases and the J gene lost 3 bases, with 12 bases spanning the gap. The CDR3 is CASSFQGSVYEQYF. In DNA form, the CDR3 reads TGTGCCAGCAGTTTCCAGGGGTCAGTCTACGAGCAGTACTTC. The variable domain in full, completed from reference TRBV28 and TRBJ2-7, reads DVKVTQSSRYLVKRTGEKVFLECVQDMDHENMFWYRQDPGLGLRLIYFSYDVKMKEKGDIPEGYSVSREKKERFSLILESASTNQTSMYLCASSFQGSVYEQYFGPGTRLTVT.

In its sample, this clonotype was seen many times. The junction departs from the called germline gene at one end, perhaps through a read error. The V and J genes are TRBV5-1 and TRBJ2-1, with a possible D match to TRBD2 (6 bases). The germline V gene has CDR1 SGHRS and CDR2 YFSETQ. The CDR3 is 17 residues long. The CDR3: CASSLPGDSDSFNEQFF. The CDR3 nucleotides read TGCGCCAGCAGCTTACCGGGGGATAGCGACTCCTTCAATGAGCAGTTCTTC. Drawing the rest from reference TRBV5-1 and TRBJ2-1, the complete variable domain is KAGVTQTPRYLIKTRGQQVTLSCSPISGHRSVSWYQQTPGQGLQFLFEYFSETQRNKGNFPGRFSGRQFSNSRSEMNVSTLELGDSALYLCASSLPGDSDSFNEQFFGPGTRLTVL.

The table lists this clonotype with many counts. V gene TRBV14 combines with J gene TRBJ2-3; D is uncertain. Germline assignment: CDR1 SGHDN and CDR2 FVKESK. The CDR3 is 11 amino acids. V gave up 1 base and J gave up 4 bases, with 0 bases separating them. The CDR3 spells CASSQADTQYF. The CDR3 DNA follows: TGTGCCAGCAGCCAAGCAGATACGCAGTATTTT. Combining the CDR3 with reference TRBV14 and TRBJ2-3 gives the whole variable domain EAGVTQFPSHSVIEKGQTVTLRCDPISGHDNLYWYRRVMGKEIKFLLHFVKESKQDESGMPNNRFLAERTGGTYSTLKVQPAELEDSGVYFCASSQADTQYFGPGTRLTVL.

This clonotype was observed a few times. The chain links TRBV27 to TRBJ2-7; 8 nucleotides agree with TRBD2. With 6 bases clipped from V and 6 bases from J, the junction kept 7 bases outside the gene matches. The CDR3 consists of 13 residues. Germline V CDR1 and CDR2: MNHEY, SMNVEV (reference sequence). The CDR3 DNA sequence: TGTGCCAGCAGGGACGGGACTAGATTCGAGCAGTACTTC. This encodes CASRDGTRFEQYF.